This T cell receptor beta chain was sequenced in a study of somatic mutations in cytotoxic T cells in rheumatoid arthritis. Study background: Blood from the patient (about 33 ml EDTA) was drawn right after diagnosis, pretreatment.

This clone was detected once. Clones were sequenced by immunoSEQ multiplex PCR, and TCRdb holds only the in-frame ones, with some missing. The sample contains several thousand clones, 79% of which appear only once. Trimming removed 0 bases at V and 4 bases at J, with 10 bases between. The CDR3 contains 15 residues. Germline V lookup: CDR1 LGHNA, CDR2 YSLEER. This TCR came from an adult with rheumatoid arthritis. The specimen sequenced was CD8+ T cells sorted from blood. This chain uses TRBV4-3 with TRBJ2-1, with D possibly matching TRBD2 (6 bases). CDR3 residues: CASSQDDSGYNEQFF. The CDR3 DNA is TGCGCCAGCAGCCAAGATGATAGCGGATACAATGAGCAGTTCTTC.